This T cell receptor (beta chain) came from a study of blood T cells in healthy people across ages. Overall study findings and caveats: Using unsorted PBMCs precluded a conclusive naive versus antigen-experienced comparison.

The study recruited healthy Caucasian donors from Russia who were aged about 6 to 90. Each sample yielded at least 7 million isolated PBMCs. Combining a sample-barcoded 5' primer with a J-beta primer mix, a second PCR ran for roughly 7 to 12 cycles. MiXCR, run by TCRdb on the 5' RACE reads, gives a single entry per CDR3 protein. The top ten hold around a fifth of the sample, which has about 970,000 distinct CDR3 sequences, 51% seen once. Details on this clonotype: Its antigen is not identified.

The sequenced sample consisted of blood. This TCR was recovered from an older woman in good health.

The CDR3 reads CASSELPGPFSPLHF. Written as DNA, the CDR3 is TGTGCCAGCAGCGAGCTTCCGGGACCTTTTTCACCCCTCCACTTT. The rearrangement uses TRBV6-1 and TRBJ1-6; tentative D call: TRBD1 (5 bases). Germline CDR1 is MNHNS and CDR2 is SASEGT. The germline V and J ends were trimmed by 6 bases and 9 bases, with 18 bases remaining between them. The CDR3 runs to 15 residues.